Listed below are T cell receptor beta chains from one sample, sequenced in a study of shared clonotypes between healthy human individuals. The table came from immunoSEQ multiplex PCR; TCRdb's copy has only in-frame clones and leaves some out. This sample yields 950,000 to 1,100,000 clones, of which around 82% are seen a single time; 0.61% belongs to the top ten. Input material: memory CD4+ T cells from PBMCs. These receptors were collected from a man younger than 35 in good health. Some clones in this sample may be carry-over from other donors' samples. CDR3s include the opening cysteine and the closing phenylalanine or tryptophan. The D gene is left open where the match is weak. The size field is filled for only some rows; it gives once, few, many or a size class.

d_call,v_call,clone_size,j_call,cdr3_aa,cdr3_nt
-,TRBV28,-,TRBJ2-2,CASASPSLNTGELFF,TGTGCCAGTGCGTCCCCGAGCCTAAACACCGGGGAGCTGTTTTTT
-,TRBV10-1,-,TRBJ2-1,CASSESVGVRYNEQFF,TGCGCCAGCAGTGAGTCAGTGGGAGTGCGCTACAATGAGCAGTTCTTC
TRBD1,TRBV5-6,-,TRBJ1-2,CASSLGDRGGGYTF,TGTGCCAGCAGCTTGGGGGACAGGGGTGGTGGCTACACCTTC
TRBD2,TRBV7-9,-,TRBJ2-1,CASSRRAGDSNEQLF,TGTGCCAGCAGCCGTAGAGCGGGAGATTCGAATGAGCAGCTCTTC
TRBD1,TRBV27,-,TRBJ2-7,CASTPGTGGFYEQYF,TGTGCCAGCACTCCCGGGACAGGGGGTTTCTACGAGCAGTACTTC
TRBD1,TRBV28,few,TRBJ2-7,CASSRLGQINYEQYF,TGTGCCAGCAGCCGATTGGGACAGATAAACTACGAGCAGTACTTC
TRBD2,TRBV5-1,-,TRBJ2-3,CASSLSLAGPGSTDTQYF,TGCGCCAGCAGCTTGAGCCTAGCGGGACCGGGGAGCACAGATACGCAGTATTTT
-,TRBV30,few,TRBJ2-1,CAWSVPQGVRNEQFF,TGTGCCTGGAGTGTTCCCCAGGGAGTCCGAAATGAGCAGTTCTTC
-,TRBV7-9,-,TRBJ2-1,CASSLARLATEQFF,TGTGCCAGCAGCTTAGCTCGGCTAGCGACTGAGCAGTTCTTC
-,TRBV19,-,TRBJ1-5,CASSMSRSQPQHF,TGTGCCAGTAGTATGTCCAGAAGTCAGCCCCAGCATTTT
-,TRBV10-3,-,TRBJ1-1,CAIEDGTEAFF,TGTGCCATCGAGGACGGCACTGAAGCTTTCTTT
-,TRBV9,-,TRBJ2-3,CASQAGLSTDTQYF,TGTGCCAGCCAAGCGGGCCTCAGCACAGATACGCAGTATTTT
TRBD2,TRBV28,-,TRBJ2-5,CASTLGLAGETQYF,TGTGCCAGCACTTTGGGACTAGCGGGAGAGACCCAGTACTTC
-,TRBV21-1,-,TRBJ2-7,CASSKVPRDLYEQYF,TGTGCCAGCAGCAAAGTCCCGAGGGACCTTTACGAGCAGTACTTC
-,TRBV19,-,TRBJ1-1,CASSIGQNTEAFF,TGTGCCAGTAGTATAGGGCAGAACACTGAAGCTTTCTTT
-,TRBV6-5,-,TRBJ1-2,CASSYVSGYDYGYTF,TGTGCCAGCAGTTACGTATCTGGGTACGACTATGGCTACACCTTC
-,TRBV30,-,TRBJ2-7,CAWSWGSSYEQYF,TGTGCCTGGAGTTGGGGGAGCTCCTACGAGCAGTACTTC
-,TRBV29-1,-,TRBJ1-3,CSVARRSGNTIYF,TGCAGCGTTGCTCGCAGGTCAGGAAACACCATATATTTT
TRBD2,TRBV5-6,-,TRBJ2-3,CASSSRLAGGTDTQYF,TGTGCCAGCAGCTCCAGACTAGCGGGGGGCACAGATACGCAGTATTTT
-,TRBV7-9,-,TRBJ2-7,CASRSTIYEQYF,TGTGCCAGCAGGTCAACCATCTATGAGCAGTACTTC
TRBD1,TRBV6-6,-,TRBJ2-2,CASSTQGSSTGELFF,TGTGCCAGCAGTACACAGGGGTCTAGCACCGGGGAGCTGTTTTTT
TRBD2,TRBV7-3,-,TRBJ2-1,CASSNLLAGGKNEQFF,TGTGCCAGCAGCAACTTACTAGCGGGAGGAAAGAATGAGCAGTTCTTC
-,TRBV12-5,-,TRBJ1-2,CASGYEGIYGYTF,TGTGCTAGTGGTTACGAGGGGATTTATGGCTACACCTTC
-,TRBV9,-,TRBJ2-3,CASSVNPMSTDTQYF,TGTGCCAGCAGCGTGAATCCAATGAGCACAGATACGCAGTATTTT
-,TRBV4-2,-,TRBJ2-3,CASSRGGASTDTQYF,TGTGCCAGCAGCCGTGGGGGGGCTAGCACAGATACGCAGTATTTT
TRBD1,TRBV7-2,many,TRBJ2-5,CASSIDRGLAETQYF,TGTGCCAGCAGCATAGACAGGGGGTTAGCAGAGACCCAGTACTTC
TRBD1,TRBV7-9,once,TRBJ1-1,CASSLPTGEAFF,TGTGCCAGCAGCTTGCCGACAGGGGAGGCTTTCTTT
TRBD1,TRBV4-1,few,TRBJ2-1,CASSQASGTGGLNEQFF,TGCGCCAGCAGCCAGGCATCCGGGACAGGGGGGCTCAATGAGCAGTTCTTC
TRBD1,TRBV14,-,TRBJ1-1,CASSHPGQGHTEAFF,TGTGCCAGCAGCCACCCGGGACAGGGGCACACTGAAGCTTTCTTT
TRBD1,TRBV4-2,-,TRBJ1-2,CASSQKKGQNYGYTF,TGTGCCAGCAGCCAAAAGAAGGGACAGAACTATGGCTACACCTTC
-,TRBV5-1,-,TRBJ2-7,CASSWGAGSSYEQYF,TGCGCCAGCAGCTGGGGGGCGGGAAGCTCCTACGAGCAGTACTTC
TRBD1,TRBV4-1,many,TRBJ2-5,CASSQDSAGGEETQYF,TGCGCCAGCAGCCAAGATTCGGCAGGGGGCGAAGAGACCCAGTACTTC
-,TRBV18,-,TRBJ1-1,CASSQDRPEAFF,TGTGCCAGCTCACAGGACCGCCCTGAAGCTTTCTTT
-,TRBV15,once,TRBJ2-3,CATSRVLADTQYF,TGTGCCACCAGCAGAGTGTTAGCGGATACGCAGTATTTT
-,TRBV19,-,TRBJ1-5,CASSFTGRNNQPQHF,TGTGCCAGTAGTTTTACAGGGAGAAACAATCAGCCCCAGCATTTT
-,TRBV5-1,-,TRBJ2-5,CASSLRGRQETQYF,TGCGCCAGCAGCTTGCGGGGAAGGCAAGAGACCCAGTACTTC
-,TRBV11-2,-,TRBJ2-1,CASSQRGLNNEQFF,TGTGCCAGCAGCCAACGGGGCCTCAACAATGAGCAGTTCTTC
-,TRBV28,-,TRBJ1-5,CASSLAPPEPQHF,TGTGCCAGCAGTTTAGCCCCCCCGGAGCCCCAGCATTTT
-,TRBV27,-,TRBJ1-2,CASSLLNPQGNYGYTF,TGTGCCAGCAGTCTGTTAAACCCACAGGGAAACTATGGCTACACCTTC
-,TRBV7-9,-,TRBJ1-4,CASSQRGRTNEKLFF,TGTGCCAGCAGTCAGAGGGGACGGACAAATGAAAAACTGTTTTTT
-,TRBV7-3,-,TRBJ2-3,CASSSAGETQYF,TGTGCCAGCAGCTCCGCCGGGGAAACGCAGTATTTT
-,TRBV4-3,-,TRBJ1-3,CASSHRGGNTIYF,TGCGCCAGCAGCCACAGGGGTGGAAACACCATATATTTT
TRBD1,TRBV12-5,few,TRBJ2-2,CASGLGTGGGGELFF,TGTGCTAGTGGTTTGGGGACAGGGGGCGGCGGGGAGCTGTTTTTT
TRBD1,TRBV5-4,once,TRBJ1-4,CASSQGTGGVEKLFF,TGTGCCAGCAGCCAAGGGACAGGGGGCGTTGAAAAACTGTTTTTT
-,TRBV5-1,-,TRBJ2-3,CASSLEGVGTDTQYF,TGCGCCAGCAGCTTGGAAGGGGTGGGCACAGATACGCAGTATTTT
-,TRBV28,-,TRBJ2-7,CASSLYSGEQYF,TGTGCCAGCAGCCTCTATAGTGGCGAGCAGTACTTC
TRBD2,TRBV7-2,-,TRBJ2-5,CASSLAIGAGTETQYF,TGTGCCAGCAGCTTAGCTATAGGAGCGGGAACAGAGACCCAGTACTTC
TRBD2,TRBV6-5,-,TRBJ2-1,CASSYSRREGYEQFF,TGTGCCAGCAGTTACTCGAGGCGGGAGGGTTATGAGCAGTTCTTC
-,TRBV10-3,few,TRBJ2-1,CAISESFVGGDEQFF,TGTGCCATCAGTGAGTCGTTTGTGGGTGGCGATGAGCAGTTCTTC
-,TRBV10-3,-,TRBJ1-5,CAISELGNQPQHF,TGTGCCATCAGTGAGCTCGGTAATCAGCCCCAGCATTTT
TRBD1,TRBV9,-,TRBJ1-3,CASSSRTGSGNTIYF,TGTGCCAGCAGCTCACGGACAGGCTCTGGAAACACCATATATTTT
-,TRBV7-2,-,TRBJ2-2,CASSSPNTGELFF,TGTGCCAGCAGCTCCCCTAACACCGGGGAGCTGTTTTTT